The clone carrying this TCR beta chain was picked up a small number of times. V gave up 5 bases and J gave up 7 bases, with 13 bases separating them. The length of the CDR3 is 13 residues. The V gene's germline CDR1 is SGHTA and CDR2 FQGNSA. The record originates from a study of T cells of healthy individuals. TCRdb called the 5' RACE reads again in MiXCR, with one record for every CDR3 protein. The data show about 53,000 distinct CDR3 sequences, with approximately 14% seen just once and 15% to 20% held by the top ten. The chain is built from TRBV7-2 and TRBJ2-3; D is uncertain. The source is a human donor in good health. The CDR3 sequence: CASSPRMGNTQYF. CDR3 nucleotide sequence: TGTGCCAGCAGCCCTCGAATGGGTAATACGCAGTATTTT.